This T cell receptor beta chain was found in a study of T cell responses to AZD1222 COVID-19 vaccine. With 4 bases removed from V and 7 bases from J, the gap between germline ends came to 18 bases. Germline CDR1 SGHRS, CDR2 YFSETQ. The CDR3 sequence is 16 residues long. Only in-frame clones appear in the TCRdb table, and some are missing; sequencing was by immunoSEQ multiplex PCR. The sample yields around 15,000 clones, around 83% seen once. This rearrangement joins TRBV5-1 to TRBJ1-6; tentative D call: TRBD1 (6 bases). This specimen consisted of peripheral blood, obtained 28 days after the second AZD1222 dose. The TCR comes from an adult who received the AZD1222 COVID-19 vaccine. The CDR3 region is CASSASLTGLNSPLHF. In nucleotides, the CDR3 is TGCGCCAGCAGCGCGAGCCTGACAGGTCTGAATTCACCCCTCCACTTT.